The next 27 T cell receptor beta chains were all read from a single sample in a study of cytomegalovirus exposure and HLA in healthy donors. PCR employed 60 Vbeta and 13 Jbeta primers. The method was immunoSEQ multiplex PCR; TCRdb's version includes in-frame clones alone and lacks a portion of them. The table records fewer than 300,000 clones, approximately 90% of them present only once. Sequenced material: PBMCs. These receptors were taken from a man between 35 and 55 years old in good health and CMV-seropositive.

The chain combines TRBV28 with TRBJ1-5; 8 nucleotides agree with TRBD1. The CDR3 totals 17 residues. The trim removed 7 bases at V and 3 bases at J, leaving 14 bases unmatched. Germline V lookup: CDR1 MDHEN, CDR2 SYDVKM. The CDR3 DNA is TGTGCCAGCACCACCGTAACCACAGGGGGTGCCAATCAGCCCCAGCATTTT. Its translation is CASTTVTTGGANQPQHF.

The CDR3 is CASSLGQSNTEAFF. CDR3 in DNA: TGTGCCAGCAGCTTAGGGCAGAGTAACACTGAAGCTTTCTTT. The rearrangement joins TRBV7-3 to TRBJ1-1; D unresolved. Trimming removed 2 bases from V and 2 bases from J, with 9 bases in between. Germline CDR1 is SGHTA and CDR2 is FQGTGA. This CDR3 spans 14 amino acids.

The chain uses TRBV27 and TRBJ2-5; D perhaps matches TRBD1 (7 bases). With the DNA end fitting TRBJ2-7 better, the J assignment may be wrong. The CDR3 runs to 17 residues. CDR1 is MNHEY and CDR2 is SMNVEV in the germline V gene (reference sequence). The DNA of the CDR3 is TGTGCCAGCAGTTTAGGGCTCGGGCAGGGGGGCTCCTACGAGCAGTACTTC. It is translated as CASSLGLGQGGSYEQYF.

V usage is TRBV28 and J usage is TRBJ2-1, with D perhaps matching TRBD1 (6 bases). The CDR3 covers 15 residues. The V end lost 6 bases, the J end lost 4 bases, and 16 bases lay between the germline ends. Germline V lookup: CDR1 MDHEN, CDR2 SYDVKM. CDR3 sequence (DNA): TGTGCCAGCAGCTACAGGGTGGGGACATACAATGAGCAGTTCTTC. Its protein is CASSYRVGTYNEQFF.

The rearrangement uses TRBV4-3 and TRBJ2-6; no firm D call. The length of the CDR3 is 17 residues. Germline V gene data show CDR1 as LGHNA and CDR2 as YSLEER. V lost 3 bases and J 0 bases, leaving 12 bases between the germline ends. This CDR3 is CASSQMLPGSGANVLTF. In DNA form, the CDR3 reads TGCGCCAGCAGCCAGATGCTACCCGGCTCTGGGGCCAACGTCCTGACTTTC.

V is TRBV5-1 and J is TRBJ2-1; possible D gene TRBD2, 6 bases. CDR1 and CDR2 from the germline V gene are SGHRS and YFSETQ. The CDR3 is 13 residues long. V was pared by 6 bases and J by 3 bases, with 10 bases between. The CDR3 DNA sequence: TGCGCCAGCACCCGGGAGAACTACAATGAGCAGTTCTTC. Protein: CASTRENYNEQFF.

J is TRBJ1-4 and V is TRBV13; maybe TRBD1 (5 bases). V was clipped by 4 bases and J by 5 bases, with 20 bases between them. CDR3 length: 17 residues. The germline gives CDR1 PRHDT, CDR2 FYEKMQ (reference sequence). The CDR3 loop reads CASSSSSDGQGNEKLFF. CDR3 bases: TGTGCCAGCAGCTCCAGTTCCGATGGGCAGGGAAATGAAAAACTGTTTTTT.

The chain joins TRBV9 to TRBJ2-3; weak D call: TRBD2 (7 bases). V was cut by 4 bases and J by 3 bases, with 12 bases left in between. Germline values: CDR1 SGDLS, CDR2 YYNGEE. This CDR3 is built from 14 residues. The DNA for the CDR3 is TGTGCCAGCAGCTCACAGGGAGGGACAGATACGCAGTATTTT. The encoded protein is CASSSQGGTDTQYF.

A few counts support this clone. The CDR3 DNA follows: TGTGCCAGCAGCCCTTCTTTGATACATTCCGGGGAGCTGTTTTTT. Translating gives CASSPSLIHSGELFF. This sequence joins TRBV5-4 and TRBJ2-2; D gene unclear. In germline, CDR1 is SGHNT, CDR2 YYREEE (reference sequence). Trimming removed 4 bases from V and 6 bases from J, with 16 bases in between. The CDR3 totals 15 residues.

The rearrangement links TRBV9 to TRBJ2-2, with 10 bases that match TRBD1. V lost 4 bases and J lost 5; bases outside the gene matches: 8. CDR1 and CDR2 from the germline V gene are SGDLS and YYNGEE. The CDR3 has 16 residues. The CDR3 nucleotides read TGTGCCAGCAGCAGCCGGGACAGGGGCTGGACCGGGGAGCTGTTTTTT. Protein: CASSSRDRGWTGELFF.

V is TRBV27 and J is TRBJ2-1; 10 bases line up with TRBD1. Germline V lookup: CDR1 MNHEY, CDR2 SMNVEV (reference sequence). Germline trimming cut 6 bases from V and 8 bases from J; bases unmatched to any gene: 10. The CDR3 runs to 15 residues. CDR3 amino acids: CASSSDRDRGYEQFF. The CDR3, as DNA: TGTGCCAGCAGCTCCGACCGGGACAGGGGCTATGAGCAGTTCTTC.

V gene TRBV19 combines with J gene TRBJ2-1; 16 nucleotides match TRBD2. The CDR3 spans 18 residues. With V trimmed by 4 bases and J by 6 bases, 9 bases remained unmatched. Germline V gene lookup returns CDR1 LNHDA and CDR2 SQIVND (reference sequence). CDR3: CASSTGLAGGPTFNEQFF. CDR3 bases: TGTGCCAGTAGTACGGGACTAGCGGGAGGGCCAACGTTCAATGAGCAGTTCTTC.

The CDR3 protein is CASSDPQNIAGGQTYNEQFF. The CDR3 coding sequence is TGTGCCAGCTCAGATCCACAGAATATAGCGGGAGGCCAAACCTACAATGAGCAGTTCTTC. The V and J genes are TRBV18 and TRBJ2-1, with 10 positions matching TRBD2. Germline V gives CDR1 KGHSH, CDR2 LQKENI. The CDR3 extends over 20 amino acids. Losses at the gene ends were 5 bases for V and 2 bases for J; bases not matched to a gene: 18.

A note on this clone: The junction does not match germline at one end; this may be a read error. The chain has TRBV7-9 and TRBJ2-7; D is unclear. This CDR3 has 12 amino acids. Germline V gene sequence: CDR1 SEHNR, CDR2 FQNEAQ (reference sequence). Written as DNA, the CDR3 is TGTTCCAGCAGCTCCCCGGCCTACGAGCAGTACTTC. This encodes CSSSSPAYEQYF.

This clone was counted a few times. The DNA of the CDR3 is TGTGCCAGCAGCCCGGTAGGGGGCTCTGGTGAAAAACTGTTTTTT. Its translation is CASSPVGGSGEKLFF. The chain combines TRBV5-6 with TRBJ1-4; the match to TRBD1 covers 7 bases. Germline values: CDR1 SGHDT, CDR2 YYEEEE. CDR3 size: 15 residues. V was clipped by 4 bases and J by 7 bases; unmatched bases: 10.

This rearrangement joins TRBV15 to TRBJ2-2, with D possibly being TRBD1 (5 bases). The germline V and J ends were trimmed by 8 bases and 6 bases, with 13 bases remaining between them. Germline V gene sequence: CDR1 LNHNV, CDR2 YYDKDF (reference sequence). The CDR3 consists of 13 residues. The CDR3 reads CATGQGPSGELFF. Here the CDR3 DNA reads TGTGCCACCGGGCAGGGTCCCTCCGGGGAGCTGTTTTTT.

This clone was observed a single time. The rearrangement uses TRBV2 and TRBJ2-5; 9 bases line up with TRBD2. The CDR3 length is 12 residues. V gave up 6 bases and J gave up 7 bases; unmatched junction bases: 3. Germline CDR1 reads SNHLY; CDR2 reads FYNNEI. The CDR3 loop reads CASRGAGGTQYF. DNA for the CDR3: TGTGCCAGCAGGGGAGCGGGGGGGACCCAGTACTTC.

CDR3: CASSHLGGTGHQETQYF. The CDR3 DNA reads as TGTGCCAGCAGCCACTTAGGGGGTACGGGGCACCAAGAGACCCAGTACTTC. The chain employs TRBV11-1 and TRBJ2-5; TRBD1 is a possible D gene (6 bases). The ends were cut back, 5 bases at V and 0 bases at J, with 19 bases in the middle. The CDR3 loop spans 17 amino acids. The V gene's germline CDR1 is SGHAT and CDR2 FQDESV (reference sequence).

The J gene is TRBJ2-1, the V gene TRBV4-1; TRBD2 matches at 7 bases. With 3 bases clipped from V and 0 bases from J, the junction kept 2 bases outside the gene matches. This CDR3 has 15 residues. CDR1 is MGHRA and CDR2 is YSYEKL in the germline V gene. The CDR3 DNA sequence: TGCGCCAGCAGCCAGGTAGCGGGCTCCTACAATGAGCAGTTCTTC. This translates into CASSQVAGSYNEQFF.

The gene calls are TRBV28 and TRBJ2-7; D not certain. The CDR3 spans 14 residues. Germline V lookup: CDR1 MDHEN, CDR2 SYDVKM. Trimming took 1 base from V and 4 from J, leaving 11 bases between them. In DNA, the CDR3 is TGTGCCAGCAGTTTATCTAGGTATCCATACGAGCAGTACTTC. Translation gives CASSLSRYPYEQYF.

V is TRBV6-1 and J is TRBJ2-7, with 8 bases aligning to TRBD2. The CDR3 consists of 14 residues. Germline CDR1 MNHNS, CDR2 SASEGT. V shed 3 bases, J shed 2 bases, and the junction held 3 bases outside the gene matches. CDR3 sequence (DNA): TGTGCCAGCAGTGACCCGGGAGGGACCTACGAGCAGTACTTC. Protein: CASSDPGGTYEQYF.

This chain uses TRBV28 with TRBJ2-7, with D possibly being TRBD2 (5 bases). The CDR3 sequence is 13 residues long. In germline, CDR1 is MDHEN, CDR2 SYDVKM. Deletions cut 7 bases from V and 1 base from J, with 11 bases between. The CDR3 reads CASKTGESYEQYF. In DNA form, the CDR3 reads TGTGCCAGCAAAACCGGGGAATCCTACGAGCAGTACTTC.

This clone is a singleton in its sample. This CDR3 is CASSYGSDYGYTF. For the CDR3, the DNA is TGTGCCAGCAGTTACGGGAGTGACTATGGCTACACCTTC. The genes are TRBV6-5 and TRBJ1-2; D not resolved. Germline V CDR1 and CDR2: MNHEY, SVGAGI. CDR3 length: 13 residues. V lost 2 bases, J lost 3 bases, and 7 bases lay in between.

CDR3 coding DNA: TGTGCCAGCAGTCCAAGGGTCTCGGGAACCGGGGAGCTGTTTTTT. Its translation: CASSPRVSGTGELFF. This chain joins TRBV27 and TRBJ2-2, with D perhaps matching TRBD2 (5 bases). From germline, CDR1 is MNHEY and CDR2 SMNVEV (reference sequence). This CDR3 region has 15 residues. Trimming left V 5 bases short and J 5 bases short, with 15 bases between.

The chain is built from TRBV27 and TRBJ1-1; 7 nucleotides agree with TRBD1. V trimming: 5 bases; J trimming: 2 bases; junction bases outside the gene matches: 5. Looked up from germline, CDR1 is MNHEY and CDR2 is SMNVEV (reference sequence). The CDR3 extends over 14 amino acids. CDR3 in DNA: TGTGCCAGCAGTATGGGACAGAGTAACACTGAAGCTTTCTTT. It codes for CASSMGQSNTEAFF.

On this clone itself: One junction end disagrees with the germline gene, perhaps due to a read error. The chain joins TRBV5-3 to TRBJ2-1; 7 nucleotides line up with TRBD1. TRBV5-3 is treated as an ORF (open reading frame) with a function not yet certain. The CDR3 contains 11 residues. Here the CDR3 reads CASSYNGQAFF. CDR3 DNA: TGTGCCAGCAGCTACAACGGACAGGCCTTCTTC.

The J gene is TRBJ1-1, the V gene TRBV27; perhaps TRBD1 as D (6 bases). The germline V gene encodes CDR1 MNHEY and CDR2 SMNVEV (reference sequence). This CDR3 spans 15 amino acids. The V end was cut by 3 bases, the J end by 0 bases, with 11 bases between. The CDR3 DNA sequence: TGTGCCAGCAGTTTCCGGACAGATCTGAACACTGAAGCTTTCTTT. It translates to CASSFRTDLNTEAFF.